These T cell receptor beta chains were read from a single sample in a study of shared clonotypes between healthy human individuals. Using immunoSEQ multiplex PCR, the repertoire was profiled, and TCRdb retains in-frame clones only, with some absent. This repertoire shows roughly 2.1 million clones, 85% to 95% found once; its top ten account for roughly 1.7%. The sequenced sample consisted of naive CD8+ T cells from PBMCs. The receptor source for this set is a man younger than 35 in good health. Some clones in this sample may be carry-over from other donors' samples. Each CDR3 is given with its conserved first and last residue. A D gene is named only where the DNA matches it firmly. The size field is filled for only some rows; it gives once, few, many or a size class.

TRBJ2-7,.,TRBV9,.,TGTGCCAGCAGCGAGTCAACGGCGAGCGAGCAGTACTTC,CASSESTASEQYF
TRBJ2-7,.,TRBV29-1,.,TGCAGCGTTACGTACTCCTACGAGCAGTACTTC,CSVTYSYEQYF
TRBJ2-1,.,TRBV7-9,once,TGTGCCAGCAGCTTAGCGGAGCGTGAGCAGTTCTTC,CASSLAEREQFF
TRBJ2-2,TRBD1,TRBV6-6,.,TGTGCCAGCACCGAGGGGGCGCGAACCGGGGAGCTGTTTTTT,CASTEGARTGELFF
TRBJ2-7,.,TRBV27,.,TGTGCCAGCAGTGCGGGGCCCTACGAGCAGTACTTC,CASSAGPYEQYF
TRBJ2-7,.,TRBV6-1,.,TGTGCCAGCAGTGTAGAGCGTCGCTCCTACGAGCAGTACTTC,CASSVERRSYEQYF
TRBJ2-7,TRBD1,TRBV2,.,TGTGCCAGCAGTGCGGACAGGGGGAGCTCCTACGAGCAGTACTTC,CASSADRGSSYEQYF
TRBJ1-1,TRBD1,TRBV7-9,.,TGTGCCAGCAGCTCCCCGGGACAGTGGAGCCCTGAAGCTTTCTTT,CASSSPGQWSPEAFF
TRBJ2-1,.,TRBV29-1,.,TGCAGCGTTGATCTCGGGTATACTCCCTACAATGAGCAGTTCTTC,CSVDLGYTPYNEQFF
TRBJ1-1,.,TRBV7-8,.,TGTGCCAGCAGCTTAGATGTGAGGATGAACACTGAAGCTTTCTTT,CASSLDVRMNTEAFF
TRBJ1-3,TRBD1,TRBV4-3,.,TGCGCCAGCAGCCAAGGAACTGGGACAGCAAGCTCTGGAAACACCATATATTTT,CASSQGTGTASSGNTIYF
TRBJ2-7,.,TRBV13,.,TGTGCCAGCAGCCAACGGGGACGGGAACGCGAGCAGTACTTC,CASSQRGREREQYF
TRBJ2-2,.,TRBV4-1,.,TGCGCCAGCAGCCAACTCGTCGGGGAGCTGTTTTTT,CASSQLVGELFF
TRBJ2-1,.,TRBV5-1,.,TGCGCCAGCAGCTTGGTGGCATATGAGCAGTTCTTC,CASSLVAYEQFF
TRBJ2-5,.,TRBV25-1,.,TGTGCCAGCAGTGACCGTGGACTAAATCAAGAGACCCAGTACTTC,CASSDRGLNQETQYF
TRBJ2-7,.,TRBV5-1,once,TGCGCCAGCAGGCTTGGGGCAGCCAACTCCTACGAGCAGTACTTC,CASRLGAANSYEQYF
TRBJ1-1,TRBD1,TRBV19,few,TGTGCCAGTAGTTCTGGGACAGATGAAGCTTTCTTT,CASSSGTDEAFF
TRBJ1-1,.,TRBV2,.,TGTGCCAGCAGTGAGAGGGTGAAGGACGTTGAAGCTTTCTTT,CASSERVKDVEAFF
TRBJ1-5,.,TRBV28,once,TGTGCCAGCATCTGGGGGGAGGGAGCAAACAATCAGCCCCAGCATTTT,CASIWGEGANNQPQHF
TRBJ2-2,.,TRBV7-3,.,TGTGCCAGCAGCTCGGGACACAACACCGGGGAGCTGTTTTTT,CASSSGHNTGELFF
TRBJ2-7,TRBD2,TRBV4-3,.,TGCGCCAGCAGCCAGGGAGGGCTGGGACACGAGCAGTACTTC,CASSQGGLGHEQYF
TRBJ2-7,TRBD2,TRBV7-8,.,TGTGCCAGCAGTCTACTCGCGGGAGAAGGAGAGCAGTACTTC,CASSLLAGEGEQYF
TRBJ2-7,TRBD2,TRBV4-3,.,TGCGCCAGCAGCCAAGAGCGGGAGGGCTACGAGCAGTACTTC,CASSQEREGYEQYF
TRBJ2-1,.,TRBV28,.,TGTGCCAGCAGTTTTTTTGGGGGCTCGAATGAGCAGTTCTTC,CASSFFGGSNEQFF
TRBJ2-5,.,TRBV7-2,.,TGTGCCAGCAGCTTAGGTAACGGGGCATACCAAGAGACCCAGTACTTC,CASSLGNGAYQETQYF
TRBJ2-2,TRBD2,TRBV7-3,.,TGTGCCAGCAGCCTAAGGACTAGCGGGAGCTCCAACACCGGGGAGCTGTTTTTT,CASSLRTSGSSNTGELFF
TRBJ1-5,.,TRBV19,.,TGTGCCAGTTCCGGTGGGGGCTTAGGTCAGCCCCAGCATTTT,CASSGGGLGQPQHF